These T cell receptor beta chains were read from a single sample in a study of blood T cell repertoires in COVID-19. The method was immunoSEQ multiplex PCR; TCRdb's version includes in-frame clones alone and lacks a portion of them. Altogether around 140,000 clones are present, around 80% being singletons, with the ten largest covering around 3.7%. Sequenced material: peripheral blood. Receptors originate from a man between 70 and 80 years old who had recovered from COVID-19. Each CDR3 is given without its conserved first and last residue. The listing skips clone size in some rows; elsewhere it reads once, few, many or a size class.

clone size | J gene | V gene | CDR3 protein
. | TRBJ2-2 | TRBV7-6 | ASSNEGAATGELF
. | TRBJ2-7 | TRBV9 | ASSGTGEEQY
. | TRBJ2-1 | TRBV2 | ASSARDEQF
. | TRBJ2-4 | TRBV6-5 | ASSYEGVVGIQY
few | TRBJ2-1 | TRBV19 | ASRAGIQWF
few | TRBJ2-7 | TRBV5-1 | ASKKRTGLHEQY
. | TRBJ1-4 | TRBV6-1 | ASSEGGFGEKLF
. | TRBJ1-2 | TRBV9 | ASSPTGQYNYGYT
once | TRBJ2-7 | TRBV18 | ASSPIWGRAYEQY
. | TRBJ2-7 | TRBV27 | ASSQGGGYEQY